This TCR beta chain came from a study of blood T cell repertoires in COVID-19. Looking at the study overall: Sample material is recorded as cDNA or gDNA derived from T cells, B-cell-depleted T cells, or PBMCs.

The CDR3 spans 14 residues. The V gene's germline CDR1 is MNHEY and CDR2 SVGAGI. Trimming removed 6 bases at V and 2 bases at J, with 13 bases between. Per the original methods: Amplification of reference gene primers was used by the study to estimate nucleated cell counts. The data were produced by immunoSEQ multiplex PCR, yet TCRdb's version contains in-frame clones alone and is incomplete. The DNA was the basis for D and trimming; V, J and clone size are from that table. The table includes 150,000 to 200,000 clones, 65% to 90% detected once. The sequenced sample consisted of peripheral blood. V usage is TRBV6-5 and J usage is TRBJ1-2; no clear D gene. This TCR was recovered from a man between 50 and 59 years old with active or convalescent COVID-19. The CDR3 here is CASSRTFQNYGYTF. As DNA, the CDR3 is TGTGCCAGCAGCCGAACCTTCCAGAACTATGGCTACACCTTC.